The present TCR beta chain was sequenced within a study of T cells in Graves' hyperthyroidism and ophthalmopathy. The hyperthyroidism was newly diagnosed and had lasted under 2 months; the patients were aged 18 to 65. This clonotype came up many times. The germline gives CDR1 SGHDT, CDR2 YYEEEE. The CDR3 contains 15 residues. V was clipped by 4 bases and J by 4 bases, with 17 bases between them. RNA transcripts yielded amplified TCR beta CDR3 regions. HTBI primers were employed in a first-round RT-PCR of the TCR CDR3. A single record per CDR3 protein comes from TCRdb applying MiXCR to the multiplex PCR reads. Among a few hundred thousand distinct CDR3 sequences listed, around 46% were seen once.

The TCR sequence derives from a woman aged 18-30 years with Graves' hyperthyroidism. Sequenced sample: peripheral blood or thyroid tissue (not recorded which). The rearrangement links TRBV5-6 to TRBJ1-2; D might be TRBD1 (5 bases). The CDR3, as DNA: TGTGCCAGCAGCCCCGGGGTAGGGGCTTCCTATGGCTACACCTTC. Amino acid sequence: CASSPGVGASYGYTF.